This T cell receptor (beta chain) was sequenced for a study of CD8+CD57+ T cells in acquired aplastic anemia. The TCR beta profiling, which covered VDJ combination and CDR3 sequence, was carried out using genomic DNA as the template. Each CDR3 protein is one row after TCRdb ran MiXCR on the reads. The sample consists of hundreds of thousands of distinct CDR3 sequences, roughly 64% of them appearing once. There are many counts of this clonotype. Germline V gene sequence: CDR1 MNHEY, CDR2 SVGEGT. The CDR3 sequence is 13 residues long. After removal of 7 bases from V and 3 bases from J, the junction contained 3 bases not matched to a gene.

Sequenced input: sorted CD4+, CD8+, or CD8+CD57+ T cells (not recorded which) from PBMCs. V gene TRBV6-2 or TRBV6-3 combines with J gene TRBJ1-3; 7 bases map to TRBD1. This TCR derives from a human donor in good health, serving as a control. The DNA of the CDR3 is TGTGCCAGCAAGGGGGCCGTTGGAAACACCATATATTTT. Protein sequence: CASKGAVGNTIYF.